The 20 T cell receptor beta chains below were found in one sample sequenced in a study of blood T cell repertoires in COVID-19 (dated by TCRdb to about 2020). Libraries were built with the immunoSEQ multiplex PCR assay. TCRdb holds this immuneACCESS table with in-frame rearrangements only. Some clones are missing; in checked studies, unresolved V genes explain under half, and the rest has no known cause. This sample gives 250,000 to 300,000 clones in total; around three quarters of them show up just once. The ten largest clones represent 3% to 3.5% of the sample. The sequenced sample was peripheral blood. The receptors shown here come from a woman older than 75 with acute or convalescent COVID-19.

This rearrangement joins TRBV7-9 to TRBJ2-3; the match to TRBD2 covers 10 bases. The CDR3 has 16 amino acids. Germline V CDR1 and CDR2: SEHNR, FQNEAQ (reference sequence). Trimming cost V 3 bases and J 1 base; bases outside gene matches: 4. CDR3 sequence (DNA): TGTGCCAGCAGCTTCCTAGCGGGAGATGGCACAGATACGCAGTATTTT. This translates into CASSFLAGDGTDTQYF.

This sequence joins TRBV7-9 and TRBJ1-3; D is perhaps TRBD1 (5 bases). The CDR3 runs 15 residues. CDR1 SEHNR and CDR2 FQNEAQ come from the germline V gene (reference sequence). V was clipped by 4 bases and J by 0 bases, with 10 bases between them. The CDR3 DNA follows: TGTGCCAGCAGCTCGGGCGGGACCTCTGGAAACACCATATATTTT. Its translation: CASSSGGTSGNTIYF.

The chain joins TRBV6-6 to TRBJ1-1, with 12 bases that match TRBD1. The CDR3 is 17 residues long. Germline lookup yields CDR1 MNHNY and CDR2 SVGAGI (reference sequence). The V gene end was trimmed by 5 bases and the J gene end by 0 bases; junction bases not matched to a gene: 7. CDR3 nucleotides: TGTGCCAGCAGTCTCGGGACAGGGGGCCCTATGAACACTGAAGCTTTCTTT. Protein: CASSLGTGGPMNTEAFF.

The sample holds a few counts of this clone. This chain uses TRBV15 with TRBJ2-1; 11 bases are a match to TRBD2. V dropped 3 bases and J dropped 5; count of bases not matched to a gene: 3. CDR1 and CDR2 (germline): LNHNV, YYDKDF (reference sequence). The CDR3 is 15 residues long. DNA for the CDR3: TGTGCCACCAGCAGGGTTAGCGGGAGGGACAATGAGCAGTTCTTC. It translates to CATSRVSGRDNEQFF.

The chain carries TRBV20-1 and TRBJ2-2; 7 positions agree with TRBD1. There are 15 residues in the CDR3. After removal of 3 bases from V and 1 base from J, the junction contained 5 bases not matched to a gene. In germline, CDR1 is DFQATT, CDR2 SNEGSKA (reference sequence). The CDR3 nucleotides read TGCAGTGCTAGTCGACAGGGTGGGAACACCGGGGAGCTGTTTTTT. Its protein is CSASRQGGNTGELFF.

CDR3 region: CASSLRQAQSSGANVLTF. The CDR3 DNA reads as TGTGCCAGTAGTCTCCGACAGGCTCAAAGCTCTGGGGCCAACGTCCTGACTTTC. This sequence joins TRBV19 and TRBJ2-6; possible D gene TRBD1, 6 bases. The CDR3 spans 18 residues. V gave up 5 bases and J gave up 0 bases, with 17 bases separating them. Germline-derived CDR1 and CDR2 are LNHDA and SQIVND (reference sequence).

The chain joins TRBV2 to TRBJ1-6; D gene uncertain. There are 13 residues in the CDR3. Germline CDR1 and CDR2: SNHLY and FYNNEI. V was trimmed by 8 bases and J by 7 bases, leaving 12 bases between them. CDR3 region: CASGGEGNSPLHF. The CDR3 DNA follows: TGTGCCAGCGGCGGTGAAGGAAATTCACCCCTCCACTTT.

The rearrangement uses TRBV18 and TRBJ2-3, with TRBD1 identical over 7 bases. The CDR3 length is 15 residues. Germline loops: CDR1 KGHSH, CDR2 LQKENI. Trimming cost V 3 bases and J 2 bases; bases outside gene matches: 5. CDR3 amino acids: CASSPSGQNTDTQYF. The DNA for the CDR3 is TGTGCCAGCTCACCGTCGGGACAGAACACAGATACGCAGTATTTT.

The chain recombines TRBV25-1 with TRBJ2-1; 12 bases line up with TRBD2. The CDR3 is 15 residues long. Trimming removed 4 bases from V and 7 bases from J; junction bases left unmatched: 5. Germline V gene lookup returns CDR1 MGHDK and CDR2 SYGVNS. The CDR3 bases are TGTGCCAGCAGTGTGGTCGGACTAGCGGGGAATGAGCAGTTCTTC. Encoded protein: CASSVVGLAGNEQFF.

The rearrangement joins TRBV7-2 to TRBJ1-1; 7 positions match TRBD1. Trimming removed 5 bases from V and 1 base from J; junction bases left unmatched: 7. The germline gives CDR1 SGHTA, CDR2 FQGNSA. This CDR3 region has 15 residues. CDR3 loop: CASSEQGFGNTEAFF. For the CDR3, the DNA is TGTGCCAGCAGCGAACAGGGGTTCGGGAACACTGAAGCTTTCTTT.

The genes are TRBV19 and TRBJ1-5, with no clear D. Trimming shortened V by 7 bases and J by 2 bases, and 15 bases separated the two germline ends. The CDR3 totals 15 residues. Germline CDR1 is LNHDA and CDR2 is SQIVND (reference sequence). The CDR3 DNA sequence: TGTGCCAGTACCACTATCGGACTGGGCAATCAGCCCCAGCATTTT. It specifies CASTTIGLGNQPQHF.

The V gene is TRBV4-1, the J gene TRBJ2-3, with D possibly TRBD2 on 5 matching bases. CDR1 MGHRA and CDR2 YSYEKL come from the germline V gene. V gave up 4 bases and J gave up 4 bases, with 12 bases separating them. The CDR3 loop spans 14 amino acids. The chain's CDR3 is CASSLAAGADTQYF. The CDR3 DNA reads TGCGCCAGCAGCCTGGCAGCCGGGGCAGATACGCAGTATTTT.

The gene calls are TRBV7-2 and TRBJ2-3, with 12 bases that match TRBD2. CDR3 length equals 13 residues. The germline V gene has CDR1 SGHTA and CDR2 FQGNSA. V dropped 7 bases and J dropped 8; count of bases not matched to a gene: 4. CDR3 DNA sequence: TGTGCCAGCACTGGACTAGCGGGAAGTACGCAGTATTTT. Translation gives CASTGLAGSTQYF.

The chain employs TRBV5-6 and TRBJ2-7; 10 bases align to TRBD1. This CDR3 spans 14 amino acids. The germline V gene encodes CDR1 SGHDT and CDR2 YYEEEE. After removal of 0 bases from V and 9 bases from J, the junction contained 6 bases not matched to a gene. The CDR3 protein is CASSLEGQGHMQYF. As DNA, the CDR3 is TGTGCCAGCAGCTTGGAGGGACAGGGGCATATGCAGTACTTC.

The J gene is TRBJ1-6, the V gene TRBV7-6, with unresolved D. Between the trimmed V and J ends, which lost 3 bases and 5 bases, there was a span of 14 bases. This CDR3 is built from 16 residues. Germline V CDR1 and CDR2: SGHVS, FNYEAQ. The DNA for the CDR3 is TGTGCCAGCAGCTTGGAGGCAGAAGTGCATAATTCACCCCTCCACTTT. This gives the protein CASSLEAEVHNSPLHF.

The chain couples TRBV7-2 to TRBJ1-5, with TRBD1 matching over 8 bases. CDR1 is SGHTA and CDR2 is FQGNSA in the germline V gene. Unmatched junction bases numbered 12, after V lost 5 bases and J lost 6 bases. CDR3 length equals 16 residues. CDR3 nucleotide sequence: TGTGCCAGCAGCCAAAATCGCCAGGGGGCGCGTCAGCCCCAGCATTTT. Amino acid sequence: CASSQNRQGARQPQHF.

This clone was recorded once. This chain links TRBV5-1 with TRBJ1-6, with D tentatively TRBD1 (6 bases). The germline V and J ends were trimmed by 1 base and 5 bases, with 7 bases remaining between them. Germline values: CDR1 SGHRS, CDR2 YFSETQ. The CDR3 contains 14 residues. The CDR3: CASSLRQDNSPLHF. CDR3 coding DNA: TGCGCCAGCAGCTTGAGACAGGATAATTCACCCCTCCACTTT.

The CDR3 DNA sequence: TGTGCCAGCAGCTTAAGGGGAGGCGATCAGCCCCAGCATTTT. Its translation: CASSLRGGDQPQHF. V usage is TRBV3-1 (or the pseudogene TRBV3-2) and J usage is TRBJ1-5, with D maybe TRBD1 (5 bases). Trimming took 5 bases from V and 5 from J, leaving 13 bases between them. This CDR3 region has 14 residues. The germline V gene has CDR1 LGHDT and CDR2 YNNKEL (reference sequence).

The V call is TRBV4-2, the J call TRBJ1-2; 8 bases are a match to TRBD1. Germline values: CDR1 LGHNA, CDR2 YNFKEQ. V lost 0 bases, J lost 5 bases, and 8 bases stayed unmatched. The CDR3 sequence is 16 residues long. The CDR3 protein is CASSQDQDREWYGYTF. In DNA form, the CDR3 reads TGTGCCAGCAGCCAAGATCAGGACAGGGAGTGGTATGGCTACACCTTC.

This chain connects TRBV5-1 to TRBJ2-3; TRBD1 matches 10 bases. Germline CDR1 is SGHRS and CDR2 is YFSETQ. After removal of 0 bases from V and 4 bases from J, the junction contained 5 bases not matched to a gene. This CDR3 is built from 16 residues. CDR3 sequence: CASSLARTGGADTQYF. CDR3 DNA: TGCGCCAGCAGCTTGGCAAGGACAGGGGGTGCAGATACGCAGTATTTT.